Presented here are 28 T cell receptor beta chains from one specimen sequenced in a study of shared clonotypes between healthy human individuals. This table comes from immunoSEQ multiplex PCR, and its TCRdb copy is limited to in-frame clones, with some not included. The sample holds 1.6 million or so clones; approximately 98.5% are singletons and the top ten take over 0.3%. The sequenced sample was naive CD4+ T cells sorted from blood. Documented subset: CD45RA+ positively selected. All receptors derive from a man younger than 45 in good health.

As regards this clone: Other nucleotide sequences in the sample specify the same CDR3. This chain links TRBV27 with TRBJ2-2, with 11 bases that match TRBD2. Germline CDR1 reads MNHEY; CDR2 reads SMNVEV (reference sequence). V shed 2 bases, J shed 4 bases, and the junction held 0 bases outside the gene matches. This CDR3 comprises 15 residues. Written as DNA, the CDR3 is TGTGCCAGCAGTTTACTAGCGGGAGGCACCGGGGAGCTGTTTTTT. Encoded protein: CASSLLAGGTGELFF.

The CDR3 here is CASSSRADYEQYF. The CDR3 DNA is TGCGCCAGCAGCTCCCGGGCCGACTACGAGCAGTACTTC. The chain is built from TRBV5-1 and TRBJ2-7; D is uncertain. The CDR3 spans 13 residues. The V end lost 3 bases, the J end lost 3 bases, and 10 bases lay between the germline ends. Germline V lookup: CDR1 SGHRS, CDR2 YFSETQ. Together with reference TRBV5-1 and TRBJ2-7, the CDR3 gives the full variable domain: KAGVTQTPRYLIKTRGQQVTLSCSPISGHRSVSWYQQTPGQGLQFLFEYFSETQRNKGNFPGRFSGRQFSNSRSEMNVSTLELGDSALYLCASSSRADYEQYFGPGTRLTVT.

In its sample, this clone was seen once. This sequence joins TRBV28 and TRBJ2-3; the match to TRBD2 covers 16 bases. Trimming cost V 5 bases and J 5 bases; bases outside gene matches: 7. Germline-derived CDR1 and CDR2 are MDHEN and SYDVKM. The CDR3 totals 17 residues. CDR3 nucleotides: TGTGCCAGCAGTCCGCTGGGGACTAGCGGGAGGGAAGATACGCAGTATTTT. Protein product: CASSPLGTSGREDTQYF.

The V gene is TRBV23-1, the J gene TRBJ1-5; possible D gene TRBD1, 5 bases. TRBV23-1 is classed as an ORF, of uncertain function. The CDR3 runs to 21 residues. The V end was cut by 1 base, the J end by 6 bases, with 31 bases between. The CDR3 DNA is TGCGCCAGCAGTCAATATTCTAGGGGCAGGGTGTCTCTTATGTTAGGTCAGCCCCAGCATTTT. Encoded protein: CASSQYSRGRVSLMLGQPQHF.

V is TRBV27 and J is TRBJ2-1; D not resolved. The V gene lost 0 bases and the J gene lost 11 bases, with 8 bases spanning the gap. CDR1 is MNHEY and CDR2 is SMNVEV in the germline V gene (reference sequence). The CDR3 runs to 12 residues. The chain's CDR3 is CASSLSSRKQFF. The CDR3 DNA is TGTGCCAGCAGTTTATCGAGCAGGAAGCAGTTCTTC.

The chain links TRBV13 to TRBJ1-2, with 7 bases that match TRBD1. The CDR3 loop spans 15 amino acids. CDR1 and CDR2 from the germline V gene are PRHDT and FYEKMQ (reference sequence). The junction had 6 bases not matched to a gene; V was cut back by 5 bases and J by 0 bases. The CDR3 nucleotides read TGTGCCAGCAGCGAGGGACAGAGAGCTAACTATGGCTACACCTTC. Amino acids: CASSEGQRANYGYTF.

With respect to this clone: Distinct nucleotide sequences in the sample also encode this CDR3. V and J are TRBV5-1 and TRBJ2-5; D remains ambiguous. The V end lost 0 bases, the J end lost 1 base, and 7 bases lay between the germline ends. The CDR3 covers 14 residues. The V gene's germline CDR1 is SGHRS and CDR2 YFSETQ. The CDR3 DNA reads TGCGCCAGCAGCTTGGTCGGTGTCCAAGAGACCCAGTACTTC. It codes for CASSLVGVQETQYF.

V usage is TRBV7-8 and J usage is TRBJ2-3, with TRBD2 matching 9 bases. Germline CDR1 and CDR2: SGHVS and FQNEAQ. The V segment lost 2 bases and the J segment 4 bases; nucleotides outside the gene matches: 7. The CDR3 length is 16 residues. The CDR3 DNA reads TGTGCCAGCAGCTTAATCAGGGGCGGGAGGGCAGATACGCAGTATTTT. Translation gives CASSLIRGGRADTQYF.

The chain links TRBV19 to TRBJ2-7, with D possibly being TRBD2 (5 bases). CDR1 LNHDA and CDR2 SQIVND come from the germline V gene (reference sequence). Between the trimmed V and J ends, which lost 5 bases and 4 bases, there was a span of 18 bases. The CDR3 is made up of 15 amino acids. CDR3 in amino acids: CASSPNLLDPYEQYF. The CDR3 DNA is TGTGCCAGTAGTCCAAACCTACTAGATCCATACGAGCAGTACTTC.

V usage is TRBV29-1 and J usage is TRBJ2-1; tentatively, D is TRBD2 (7 bases). The germline gives CDR1 SQVTM, CDR2 ANQGSEA. V dropped 7 bases and J dropped 8 bases, with 18 bases sitting between them. The CDR3 spans 13 residues. The CDR3 here is CSAAGFGGDEQFF. In nucleotides, the CDR3 is TGCAGCGCAGCGGGGTTTGGGGGCGATGAGCAGTTCTTC.

This clone appeared a few times. Additional DNA sequences in this sample encode the identical CDR3. The rearrangement links TRBV5-1 to TRBJ2-7; 11 bases fit TRBD1. The CDR3 contains 16 residues. V was clipped by 0 bases and J by 2 bases; unmatched bases: 4. Germline assignment: CDR1 SGHRS and CDR2 YFSETQ. CDR3 in DNA: TGCGCCAGCAGCTTGGGGACAGGGGGCTCCCCCTACGAGCAGTACTTC. Translated, it gives CASSLGTGGSPYEQYF.

This chain joins TRBV6-1 and TRBJ1-3, with 8 bases aligning to TRBD1. Germline CDR1 reads MNHNS; CDR2 reads SASEGT. The J segment lost 2 bases and the V segment lost 7 bases, leaving 4 bases of the junction unmatched. CDR3 length equals 14 residues. The CDR3 sequence is CASILTGAGNTIYF. The CDR3 nucleotides read TGTGCCAGCATCTTGACAGGGGCTGGAAACACCATATATTTT.

As concerns this clone: Additional DNA sequences in this sample encode the identical CDR3. V gene TRBV15 combines with J gene TRBJ1-5; the D gene is possibly TRBD1 (5 bases). The CDR3 loop spans 13 amino acids. Germline assignment: CDR1 LNHNV and CDR2 YYDKDF (reference sequence). The V end lost 4 bases, the J end lost 4 bases, and 8 bases lay between the germline ends. The CDR3 here is CATSKDRNQPQHF. The CDR3 DNA is TGTGCCACCAGCAAAGACAGAAATCAGCCCCAGCATTTT.

This rearrangement joins TRBV30 to TRBJ2-3, with D perhaps TRBD2 (5 bases). This CDR3 region has 15 residues. The V and J ends lost 0 bases and 0 bases respectively, with 10 bases between them. The germline CDR1 and CDR2 sequences are GTSNPN and SVGIG (reference sequence). The DNA of the CDR3 is TGTGCCTGGAGTGTAGAGGAGGCAAGCACAGATACGCAGTATTTT. Translated, it gives CAWSVEEASTDTQYF.

The CDR3 region has the DNA TGTGCCAGCATAGGGCAGGGTTATTACGAGCAGTACTTC. This gives the protein CASIGQGYYEQYF. The genes are TRBV2 and TRBJ2-7, with D perhaps TRBD1 (5 bases). Per the germline V gene, CDR1 is SNHLY and CDR2 is FYNNEI. Between the trimmed V and J ends, which lost 7 bases and 4 bases, there was a span of 14 bases. This CDR3 has 13 amino acids. Filled out from reference TRBV2 and TRBJ2-7, the complete variable domain reads EPEVTQTPSHQVTQMGQEVILRCVPISNHLYFYWYRQILGQKVEFLVSFYNNEISEKSEIFDDQFSVERPDGSNFTLKIRSTKLEDSAMYFCASIGQGYYEQYFGPGTRLTVT.

As regards this clone: Other nucleotide sequences in the sample specify the same CDR3. This chain links TRBV5-1 with TRBJ2-7; the D gene is possibly TRBD1 (6 bases). The V end was cut by 0 bases, the J end by 3 bases, with 10 bases between. CDR1 is SGHRS, CDR2 YFSETQ, per germline. The CDR3 sequence is 14 residues long. The CDR3 loop reads CASSLVGTSYEQYF. CDR3 nucleotide sequence: TGCGCCAGCAGCTTGGTCGGGACAAGCTACGAGCAGTACTTC.

The chain is built from TRBV14 and TRBJ2-1; D unclear. The ends were cut back, 1 base at V and 5 bases at J, with 9 bases in the middle. Germline CDR1 is SGHDN and CDR2 is FVKESK. The CDR3 runs to 14 residues. The chain's CDR3 is CASSQVRWDNEQFF. The DNA for the CDR3 is TGTGCCAGCAGCCAAGTCCGATGGGACAATGAGCAGTTCTTC.

About this clone: The sample carries other DNA sequences with the same CDR3. This sequence joins TRBV5-1 and TRBJ2-3, with 8 bases aligning to TRBD2. Germline-derived CDR1 and CDR2 are SGHRS and YFSETQ. The CDR3 has 16 amino acids. The V gene end was trimmed by 0 bases and the J gene end by 0 bases; junction bases not matched to a gene: 3. Here the CDR3 reads CASSLAASGSTDTQYF. DNA for the CDR3: TGCGCCAGCAGCTTGGCGGCTAGCGGGAGCACAGATACGCAGTATTTT.

This chain uses TRBV5-5 with TRBJ2-6, with D tentatively TRBD2 (5 bases). Germline loops: CDR1 SGHKS, CDR2 YYEKEE (reference sequence). V shed 2 bases and J shed 0 bases, with 6 bases lying between them. The CDR3 is 15 residues long. The CDR3: CASSLRGSGANVLTF. CDR3 DNA: TGTGCCAGCAGCTTACGGGGCTCTGGGGCCAACGTCCTGACTTTC.

The chain combines TRBV5-1 with TRBJ2-1, with TRBD2 identical over 11 bases. CDR1 is SGHRS, CDR2 YFSETQ, per germline. CDR3 length: 16 residues. With 2 bases clipped from V and 5 bases from J, the junction kept 6 bases outside the gene matches. The CDR3 nucleotides read TGCGCCAGCAGCTTACTAGCGGGAGAGGGGAACAATGAGCAGTTCTTC. Translated: CASSLLAGEGNNEQFF. The whole variable domain, filled in from reference TRBV5-1 and TRBJ2-1, reads KAGVTQTPRYLIKTRGQQVTLSCSPISGHRSVSWYQQTPGQGLQFLFEYFSETQRNKGNFPGRFSGRQFSNSRSEMNVSTLELGDSALYLCASSLLAGEGNNEQFFGPGTRLTVL.

V gene TRBV5-4 combines with J gene TRBJ2-4; 10 nucleotides match TRBD2. The CDR3 contains 16 residues. Losses at the gene ends were 4 bases for V and 0 bases for J; bases not matched to a gene: 4. Germline V gene sequence: CDR1 SGHNT, CDR2 YYREEE (reference sequence). The CDR3, as DNA: TGTGCCAGCAGCGCGAGGACTAGCGGAGCCAAAAACATTCAGTACTTC. Protein product: CASSARTSGAKNIQYF.

This chain joins TRBV19 and TRBJ1-2; D is ambiguous. Per the germline V gene, CDR1 is LNHDA and CDR2 is SQIVND (reference sequence). There are 11 residues in the CDR3. V was shortened by 8 bases and J by 5 bases, with 9 bases between the two germline ends. For the CDR3, the DNA is TGTGCCAGTTCCAAAACGTATGGCTACACCTTC. It specifies CASSKTYGYTF.

A remark on this clone: The junction differs from germline at one of its ends, possibly a read error. V gene TRBV15 combines with J gene TRBJ2-2, with 9 bases that match TRBD1. This CDR3 has 19 amino acids. CDR1 and CDR2 (germline): LNHNV, YYDKDF (reference sequence). CDR3 sequence: CATSRRVGTGSYNIGELFF. CDR3 DNA: TGTGCCACCAGCAGGAGGGTCGGGACAGGGTCTTATAACATCGGGGAGCTGTTTTTT. The full variable domain, completed using reference TRBV15 and TRBJ2-2, is DAMVIQNPRYQVTQFGKPVTLSCSQTLNHNVMYWYQQKSSQAPKLLFHYYDKDFNNEADTPDNFQSRRPNTSFCFLDIRSPGLGDTAMYLCATSRRVGTGSYNIGELFFGEGSRLTVL.

This chain links TRBV29-1 with TRBJ2-5; possible D gene TRBD1, 6 bases. Trimming left V 5 bases short and J 6 bases short, with 13 bases between. Germline assignment: CDR1 SQVTM and CDR2 ANQGSEA. The CDR3 has 12 amino acids. CDR3 region: CSVIQRGKTQYF. The CDR3 DNA reads as TGCAGCGTTATTCAGAGGGGGAAGACCCAGTACTTC.

The chain employs TRBV7-8 and TRBJ2-2; 8 bases fit TRBD1. The length of the CDR3 is 14 residues. V trimming: 5 bases; J trimming: 4 bases; junction bases outside the gene matches: 3. Germline loops: CDR1 SGHVS, CDR2 FQNEAQ. CDR3 region: CASSPDRVTGELFF. CDR3 DNA sequence: TGTGCCAGCAGCCCGGACAGGGTCACCGGGGAGCTGTTTTTT. Together with reference TRBV7-8 and TRBJ2-2, the CDR3 gives the full variable domain: GAGVSQSPRYKVAKRGQDVALRCDPISGHVSLFWYQQALGQGPEFLTYFQNEAQLDKSGLPSDRFFAERPEGSVSTLKIQRTQQEDSAVYLCASSPDRVTGELFFGEGSRLTVL.

The rearrangement links TRBV14 to TRBJ1-2, with 9 bases matching TRBD1. Unmatched junction bases numbered 9, after V lost 1 base and J lost 6 bases. CDR1 is SGHDN and CDR2 is FVKESK in the germline V gene. This CDR3 has 16 amino acids. Written as DNA, the CDR3 is TGTGCCAGCAGCCAAGGGGACAGGGAGCTGCGCCATGGCTACACCTTC. It specifies CASSQGDRELRHGYTF.

The chain joins TRBV11-3 to TRBJ2-7; TRBD2 aligns across 8 bases. CDR3 length: 14 residues. Germline CDR1 and CDR2: SGHNT and YENEEA. With V trimmed by 4 bases and J by 4 bases, 6 bases remained unmatched. CDR3: CASSSAGAEYEQYF. CDR3 DNA sequence: TGTGCCAGCAGCTCAGCGGGAGCCGAATACGAGCAGTACTTC.

The rearrangement joins TRBV11-2 to TRBJ2-1, with TRBD2 matching 7 bases. This CDR3 is 12 amino acids long. The V gene end was trimmed by 6 bases and the J gene end by 6 bases; junction bases not matched to a gene: 2. CDR1 and CDR2 (germline): SGHAT, FQNNGV. CDR3 DNA sequence: TGTGCCAGCAGGCTAGCGGCCAATGAGCAGTTCTTC. Translation: CASRLAANEQFF.